The rows below give T cell receptor beta chains drawn from one sample of a study of identical twins. MiXCR, run by TCRdb on the 5' RACE reads, gives a single entry per CDR3 protein. This repertoire shows around 1.7 million distinct CDR3 sequences, under 35% found once; its top ten account for about 0.27%. The sequenced sample consisted of cord blood. The receptor source for this set is a newborn girl in good health. The conserved cysteine and the conserved F or W are not part of the CDR3 here.

CDR3 protein: ASGLVQGARNEQY; CDR3 length: 13; V gene: TRBV12-5
CDR3 protein: ASSLPQGLGSPLH; CDR3 length: 13; V gene: TRBV28
CDR3 protein: ASSIWTSGRSSYEQY; CDR3 length: 15; V gene: TRBV28
CDR3 protein: ASSSPGLAATTDTQY; CDR3 length: 15; V gene: TRBV28
CDR3 protein: ATGQVLSNQPQH; CDR3 length: 12; V gene: TRBV6-6
CDR3 protein: ASSYHNRANYEQY; CDR3 length: 13; V gene: TRBV27
CDR3 protein: ASGLVGLAGAVNEQF; CDR3 length: 15; V gene: TRBV12-5
CDR3 protein: ASRGTSGRSNEQF; CDR3 length: 13; V gene: TRBV3-1
CDR3 protein: ASSPASGKFTYNEQF; CDR3 length: 15; V gene: TRBV12-3/TRBV12-4
CDR3 protein: ASSLGFRLY; CDR3 length: 9; V gene: TRBV11-2
CDR3 protein: ASSSRDYDSPRLFGEQF; CDR3 length: 17; V gene: TRBV28
CDR3 protein: ASSYSKGGEQF; CDR3 length: 11; V gene: TRBV6-5
CDR3 protein: ATFGTDTQY; CDR3 length: 9; V gene: TRBV2
CDR3 protein: ASSPSIYGGGAEITDTQY; CDR3 length: 18; V gene: TRBV28
CDR3 protein: ASSESLGGPNYGYT; CDR3 length: 14; V gene: TRBV25-1
CDR3 protein: ASSALAGYSYEQY; CDR3 length: 13; V gene: TRBV12-3/TRBV12-4
CDR3 protein: ASSLSREGGYT; CDR3 length: 11; V gene: TRBV5-1
CDR3 protein: SVGPGNTEAF; CDR3 length: 10; V gene: TRBV29-1
CDR3 protein: SVWGRGTDTQY; CDR3 length: 11; V gene: TRBV29-1
CDR3 protein: AGSQGAARGGQPQH; CDR3 length: 14; V gene: TRBV4-2
CDR3 protein: SAEPPLNTEAF; CDR3 length: 11; V gene: TRBV29-1
CDR3 protein: ASRAGLAETYEQY; CDR3 length: 13; V gene: TRBV2
CDR3 protein: ASSLRQQMNTEAF; CDR3 length: 13; V gene: TRBV5-5
CDR3 protein: ASLLAGLHEQY; CDR3 length: 11; V gene: TRBV6-1
CDR3 protein: ASSLGQEGGYT; CDR3 length: 11; V gene: TRBV7-9
CDR3 protein: ASRPSGRLPYEQY; CDR3 length: 13; V gene: TRBV5-6
CDR3 protein: AISDPTGAGTNPRTDTQY; CDR3 length: 18; V gene: TRBV10-3
CDR3 protein: ASSARWATDTQY; CDR3 length: 12; V gene: TRBV9
CDR3 protein: ASSSGGGTDTQY; CDR3 length: 12; V gene: TRBV5-1
CDR3 protein: ASSFRDRVNEKLF; CDR3 length: 13; V gene: TRBV7-9
CDR3 protein: SATTAREGSYNEQY; CDR3 length: 14; V gene: TRBV20-1
CDR3 protein: ASRRGRVDEAF; CDR3 length: 11; V gene: TRBV5-1
CDR3 protein: ASSYSAGRLTDTQY; CDR3 length: 14; V gene: TRBV6-6
CDR3 protein: ASSVQGFVTEAF; CDR3 length: 12; V gene: TRBV7-9
CDR3 protein: SARVVQGGYQPQH; CDR3 length: 13; V gene: TRBV20-1
CDR3 protein: ASSYGRGGTEAF; CDR3 length: 12; V gene: TRBV6-5
CDR3 protein: SATPTRSSYNEQF; CDR3 length: 13; V gene: TRBV20-1
CDR3 protein: ASSIGTEGNGYT; CDR3 length: 12; V gene: TRBV7-2
CDR3 protein: ASSLLGTVDNEQF; CDR3 length: 13; V gene: TRBV11-2
CDR3 protein: SVGQGQNSPLH; CDR3 length: 11; V gene: TRBV29-1
CDR3 protein: ASSYGRGHPTDTQY; CDR3 length: 14; V gene: TRBV7-9
CDR3 protein: ASSQEGNSYEQY; CDR3 length: 12; V gene: TRBV4-2
CDR3 protein: ASSLGLVAEQF; CDR3 length: 11; V gene: TRBV5-5
CDR3 protein: AISESGTGRAIEAF; CDR3 length: 14; V gene: TRBV10-3
CDR3 protein: ASSQPLRDRGLGYT; CDR3 length: 14; V gene: TRBV4-1
CDR3 protein: ATSDFASAPYNEQY; CDR3 length: 14; V gene: TRBV24-1
CDR3 protein: ASTERGNEQF; CDR3 length: 10; V gene: TRBV2
CDR3 protein: ASSQEQGSTDTQY; CDR3 length: 13; V gene: TRBV14
CDR3 protein: ASSLGGLAGGGSYNEQF; CDR3 length: 17; V gene: TRBV5-1
CDR3 protein: ASSLGAGRVNEQF; CDR3 length: 13; V gene: TRBV5-1
CDR3 protein: SATITDTQY; CDR3 length: 9; V gene: TRBV20-1
CDR3 protein: ASSYYVQGIHEQY; CDR3 length: 13; V gene: TRBV7-2
CDR3 protein: ASSQVSGGYQETQY; CDR3 length: 14; V gene: TRBV4-1
CDR3 protein: ASSSLSWDTEAF; CDR3 length: 12; V gene: TRBV5-1
CDR3 protein: ASTFIGVQGARGYT; CDR3 length: 14; V gene: TRBV27